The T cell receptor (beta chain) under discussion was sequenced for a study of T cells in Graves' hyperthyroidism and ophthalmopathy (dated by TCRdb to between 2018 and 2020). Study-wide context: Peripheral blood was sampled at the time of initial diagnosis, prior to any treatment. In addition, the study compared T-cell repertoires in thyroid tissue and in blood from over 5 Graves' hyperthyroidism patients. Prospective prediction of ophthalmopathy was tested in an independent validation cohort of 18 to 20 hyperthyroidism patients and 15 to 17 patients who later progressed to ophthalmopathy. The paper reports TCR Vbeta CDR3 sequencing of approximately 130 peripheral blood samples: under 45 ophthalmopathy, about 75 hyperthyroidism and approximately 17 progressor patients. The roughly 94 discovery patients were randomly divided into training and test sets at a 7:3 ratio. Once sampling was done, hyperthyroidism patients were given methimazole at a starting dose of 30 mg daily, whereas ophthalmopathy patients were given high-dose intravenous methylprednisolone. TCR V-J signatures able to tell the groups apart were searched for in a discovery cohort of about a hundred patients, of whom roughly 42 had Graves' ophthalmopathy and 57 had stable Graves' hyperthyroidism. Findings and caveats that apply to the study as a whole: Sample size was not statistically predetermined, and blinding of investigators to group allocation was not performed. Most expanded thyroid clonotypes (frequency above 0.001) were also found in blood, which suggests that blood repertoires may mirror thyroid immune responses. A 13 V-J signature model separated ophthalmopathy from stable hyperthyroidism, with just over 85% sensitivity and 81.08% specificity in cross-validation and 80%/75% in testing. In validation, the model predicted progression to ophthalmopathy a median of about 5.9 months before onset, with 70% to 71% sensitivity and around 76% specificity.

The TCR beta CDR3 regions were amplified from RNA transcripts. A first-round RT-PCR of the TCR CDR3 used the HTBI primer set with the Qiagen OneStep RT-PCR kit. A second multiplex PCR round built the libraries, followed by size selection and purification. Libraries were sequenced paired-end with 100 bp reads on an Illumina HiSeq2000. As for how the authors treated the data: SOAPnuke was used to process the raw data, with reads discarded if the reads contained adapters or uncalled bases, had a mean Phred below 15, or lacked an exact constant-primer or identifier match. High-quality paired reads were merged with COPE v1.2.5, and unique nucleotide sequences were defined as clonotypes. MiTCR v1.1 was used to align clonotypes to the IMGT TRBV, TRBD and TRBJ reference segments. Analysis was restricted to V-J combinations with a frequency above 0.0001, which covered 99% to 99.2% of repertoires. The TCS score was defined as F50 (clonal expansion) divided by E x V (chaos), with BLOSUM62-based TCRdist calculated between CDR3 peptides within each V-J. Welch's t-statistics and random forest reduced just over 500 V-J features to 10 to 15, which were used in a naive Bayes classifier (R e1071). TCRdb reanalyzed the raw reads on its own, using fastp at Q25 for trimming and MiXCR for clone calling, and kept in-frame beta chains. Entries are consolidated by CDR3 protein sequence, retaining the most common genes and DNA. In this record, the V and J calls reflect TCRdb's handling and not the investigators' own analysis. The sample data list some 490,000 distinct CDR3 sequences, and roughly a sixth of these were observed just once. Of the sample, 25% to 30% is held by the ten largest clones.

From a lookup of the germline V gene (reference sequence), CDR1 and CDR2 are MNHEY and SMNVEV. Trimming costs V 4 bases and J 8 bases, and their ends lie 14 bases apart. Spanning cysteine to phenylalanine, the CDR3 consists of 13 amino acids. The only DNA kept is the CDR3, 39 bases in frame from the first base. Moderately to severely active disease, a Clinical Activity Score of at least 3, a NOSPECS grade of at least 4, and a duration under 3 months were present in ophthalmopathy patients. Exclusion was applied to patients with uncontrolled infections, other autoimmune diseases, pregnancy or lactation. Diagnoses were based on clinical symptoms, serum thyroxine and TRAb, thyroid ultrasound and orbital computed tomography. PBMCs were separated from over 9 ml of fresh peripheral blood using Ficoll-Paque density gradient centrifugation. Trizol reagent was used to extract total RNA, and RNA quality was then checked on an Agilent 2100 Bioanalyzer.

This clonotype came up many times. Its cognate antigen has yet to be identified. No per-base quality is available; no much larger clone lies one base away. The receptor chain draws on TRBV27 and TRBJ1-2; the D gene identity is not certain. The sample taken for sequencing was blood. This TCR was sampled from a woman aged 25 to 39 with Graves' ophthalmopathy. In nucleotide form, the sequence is TGTGCCAGCAGTTCTGCAGTTTCTTGGGGCTACACCTTC. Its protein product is CASSSAVSWGYTF.